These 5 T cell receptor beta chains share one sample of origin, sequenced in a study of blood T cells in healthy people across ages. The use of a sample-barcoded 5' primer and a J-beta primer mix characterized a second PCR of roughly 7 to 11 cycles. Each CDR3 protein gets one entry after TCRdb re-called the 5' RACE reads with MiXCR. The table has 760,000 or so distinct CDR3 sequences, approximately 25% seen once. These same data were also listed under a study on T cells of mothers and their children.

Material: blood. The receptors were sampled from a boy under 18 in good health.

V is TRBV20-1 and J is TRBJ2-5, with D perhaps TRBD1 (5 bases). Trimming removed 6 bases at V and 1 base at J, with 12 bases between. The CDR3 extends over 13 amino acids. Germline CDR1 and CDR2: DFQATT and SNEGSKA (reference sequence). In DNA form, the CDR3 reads TGCAGTGCCCCGAAAAGGGGCCAAGAGACCCAGTACTTC. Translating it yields CSAPKRGQETQYF.

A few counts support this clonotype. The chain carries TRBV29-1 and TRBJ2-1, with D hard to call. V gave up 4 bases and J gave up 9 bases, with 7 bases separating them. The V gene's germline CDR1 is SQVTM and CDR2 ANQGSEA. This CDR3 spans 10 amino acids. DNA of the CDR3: TGCAGCGTTGGTTGGGGTGAGCAGTTCTTC. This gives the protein CSVGWGEQFF.

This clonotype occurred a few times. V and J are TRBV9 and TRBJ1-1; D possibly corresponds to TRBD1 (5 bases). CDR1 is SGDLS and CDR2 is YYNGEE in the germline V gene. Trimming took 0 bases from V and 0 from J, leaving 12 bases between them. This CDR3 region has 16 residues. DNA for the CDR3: TGTGCCAGCAGCGTAGGGGGCGACTCTATGAACACTGAAGCTTTCTTT. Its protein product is CASSVGGDSMNTEAFF.

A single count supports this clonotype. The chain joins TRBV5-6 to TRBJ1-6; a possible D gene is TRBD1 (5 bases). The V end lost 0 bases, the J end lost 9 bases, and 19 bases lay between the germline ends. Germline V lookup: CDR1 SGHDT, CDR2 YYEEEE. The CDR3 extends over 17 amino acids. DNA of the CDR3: TGTGCCAGCAGCTTGGGAAGCGGGGGGTCGTCAGTTTCACCCCTCCACTTT. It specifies CASSLGSGGSSVSPLHF.

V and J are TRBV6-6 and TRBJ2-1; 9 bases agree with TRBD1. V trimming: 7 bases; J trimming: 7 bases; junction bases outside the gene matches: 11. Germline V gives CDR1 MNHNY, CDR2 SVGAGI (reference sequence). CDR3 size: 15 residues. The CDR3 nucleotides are TGTGCCAGCACTAATCCGGGACAGGGTGTTAATGAGCAGTTCTTC. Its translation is CASTNPGQGVNEQFF.